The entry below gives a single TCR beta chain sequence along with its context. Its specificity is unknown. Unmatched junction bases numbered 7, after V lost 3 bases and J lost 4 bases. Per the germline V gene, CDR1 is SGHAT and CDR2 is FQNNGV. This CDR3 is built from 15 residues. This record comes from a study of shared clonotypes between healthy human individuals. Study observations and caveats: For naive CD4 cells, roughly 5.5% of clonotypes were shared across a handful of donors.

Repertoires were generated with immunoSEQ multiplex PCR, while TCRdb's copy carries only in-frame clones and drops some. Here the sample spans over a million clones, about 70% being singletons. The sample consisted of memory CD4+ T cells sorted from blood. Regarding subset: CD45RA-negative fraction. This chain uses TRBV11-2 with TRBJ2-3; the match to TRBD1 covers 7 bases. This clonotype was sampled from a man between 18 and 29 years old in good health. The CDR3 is CASSFTGASSDTQYF. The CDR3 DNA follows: TGTGCCAGCAGCTTTACAGGGGCATCGTCAGATACGCAGTATTTT.